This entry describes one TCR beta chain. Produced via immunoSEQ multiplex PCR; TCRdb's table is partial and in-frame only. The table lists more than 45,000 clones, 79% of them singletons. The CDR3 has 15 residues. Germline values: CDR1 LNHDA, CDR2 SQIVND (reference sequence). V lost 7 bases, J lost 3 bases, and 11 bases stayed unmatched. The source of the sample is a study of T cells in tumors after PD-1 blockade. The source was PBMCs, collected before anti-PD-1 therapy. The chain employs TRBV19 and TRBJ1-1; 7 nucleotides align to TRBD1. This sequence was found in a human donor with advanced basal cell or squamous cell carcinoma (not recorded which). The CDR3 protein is CASIDRAGSDTEAFF. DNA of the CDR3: TGTGCCAGTATCGACAGGGCTGGGTCCGACACTGAAGCTTTCTTT. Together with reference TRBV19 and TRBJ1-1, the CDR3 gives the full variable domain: DGGITQSPKYLFRKEGQNVTLSCEQNLNHDAMYWYRQDPGQGLRLIYYSQIVNDFQKGDIAEGYSVSREKKESFPLTVTSAQKNPTAFYLCASIDRAGSDTEAFFGQGTRLTVV.